The 21 T cell receptor beta chains below all came from one sample that was sequenced in a study of blood T cells in healthy people across ages. Alongside a J-beta primer mix, a sample-barcoded 5' primer served in a second PCR lasting about 6 to 12 cycles. TCRdb fed the 5' RACE reads into MiXCR, producing one record per CDR3 protein. Of 1 million to 1.2 million distinct CDR3 sequences detected, more than 30% appear once; the ten largest clones hold around 12%. The sequencing input was blood. These receptors were collected from a man aged 18 to 35 in good health.

The J gene is TRBJ1-1, the V gene TRBV7-8, with D tentatively TRBD1 (5 bases). V was cut by 4 bases and J by 10 bases, with 16 bases left in between. The CDR3 has 13 amino acids. The V gene's germline CDR1 is SGHVS and CDR2 FQNEAQ. CDR3 protein: CASSSRGAAGAFF. The DNA for the CDR3 is TGTGCCAGCAGCTCCCGAGGGGCGGCCGGAGCTTTCTTT.

This clonotype occurred many times. The chain links TRBV20-1 to TRBJ2-3; 8 nucleotides agree with TRBD2. After removal of 1 base from V and 2 bases from J, the junction contained 8 bases not matched to a gene. Looked up from germline, CDR1 is DFQATT and CDR2 is SNEGSKA (reference sequence). The CDR3 is 16 amino acids. As DNA, the CDR3 is TGCAGTGCTAGAGGCTTCAGGACTAGCTCCACAGATACGCAGTATTTT. This translates into CSARGFRTSSTDTQYF.

This clonotype appeared once. This chain links TRBV20-1 with TRBJ1-1; D not certain. This CDR3 has 12 amino acids. CDR1 and CDR2 from the germline V gene are DFQATT and SNEGSKA (reference sequence). CDR3 region: CRAPGVNTEAFF. The CDR3 DNA is TGCAGGGCTCCCGGGGTGAACACTGAAGCTTTCTTT.

The V and J genes are TRBV24-1 and TRBJ1-2; D is uncertain. Germline CDR1 reads KGHDR; CDR2 reads SFDVKD. This CDR3 has 15 residues. V lost 5 bases to trimming and J lost 2 bases, with 14 bases between them. In DNA form, the CDR3 reads TGTGCCACCAGTGGCCCGGGCTCCGACAACTATGGCTACACCTTC. Translation: CATSGPGSDNYGYTF.

This clonotype appeared many times. The J gene is TRBJ2-1, the V gene TRBV4-3; D not resolved. CDR3 size: 16 residues. V was pared by 1 base and J by 0 bases, with 10 bases between. Germline V gives CDR1 LGHNA, CDR2 YSLEER. CDR3 sequence: CASSQVRGSSYNEQFF. The CDR3 nucleotides read TGCGCCAGCAGCCAAGTACGCGGAAGCTCCTACAATGAGCAGTTCTTC.

The chain combines TRBV10-3 with TRBJ2-5; D ambiguous. CDR3 size: 14 residues. Germline CDR1 ENHRY, CDR2 SYGVKD. Trimming stripped 4 bases from V and 4 bases from J, with 13 bases between. The CDR3 loop is CAISAGTYRETQYF. In DNA form, the CDR3 reads TGTGCCATCAGTGCCGGCACCTACAGAGAGACCCAGTACTTC.

This clonotype was counted ten times or more. This rearrangement joins TRBV7-9 to TRBJ2-6; D is unclear. V was trimmed by 8 bases and J by 3 bases, leaving 5 bases between them. The germline V gene has CDR1 SEHNR and CDR2 FQNEAQ (reference sequence). This CDR3 has 12 residues. This CDR3 is CASSVGANVLTF. The CDR3 DNA is TGTGCCAGCTCAGTTGGGGCCAACGTCCTGACTTTC.

This clonotype was recorded only once. The chain is built from TRBV6-1 and TRBJ2-4; D is unclear. The ends were cut back, 3 bases at V and 12 bases at J, with 21 bases in the middle. Germline values: CDR1 MNHNS, CDR2 SASEGT. The CDR3 sequence is 15 residues long. DNA for the CDR3: TGTGCCAGCAGTGAGGGCAGGTTCGGATTTGAGACTCAGTACTTC. This encodes CASSEGRFGFETQYF.

The chain couples TRBV10-3 to TRBJ2-3; 9 positions agree with TRBD2. V trimming: 5 bases; J trimming: 2 bases; junction bases outside the gene matches: 5. The CDR3 length is 15 residues. The germline gives CDR1 ENHRY, CDR2 SYGVKD. The CDR3 region is CAISPSGENTDTQYF. CDR3 in DNA: TGTGCCATCAGTCCTAGCGGGGAGAACACAGATACGCAGTATTTT.

CDR3 nucleotide sequence: TGTGCCAGCAGCGTAGAAGCGGGGAGCTCCTACAATGAGCAGTACTTC. Residues: CASSVEAGSSYNEQYF. J is TRBJ2-1 and V is TRBV9, with 7 bases matching TRBD2. TRBJ2-7 matches the DNA end more closely, so the J call is doubtful. This CDR3 is 16 amino acids long. The V gene's germline CDR1 is SGDLS and CDR2 YYNGEE.

This clonotype was recorded a few times. The J gene is TRBJ2-3, the V gene TRBV30; D remains unclear. Per the germline V gene, CDR1 is GTSNPN and CDR2 is SVGIG (reference sequence). CDR3 length equals 13 residues. The V and J ends lost 1 base and 6 bases respectively, with 11 bases between them. CDR3 sequence (DNA): TGTGCCTGGAGTGCCCGAGTGCGGGATACGCAGTATTTT. Its protein product is CAWSARVRDTQYF. The variable domain in full, with the rest retrieved from reference TRBV30 and TRBJ2-3, is SQTIHQWPATLVQPVGSPLSLECTVEGTSNPNLYWYRQAAGRGLQLLFYSVGIGQISSEVPQNLSASRPQDRQFILSSKKLLLSDSGFYLCAWSARVRDTQYFGPGTRLTVL.

The rearrangement joins TRBV7-9 to TRBJ2-6, with 9 bases fitting TRBD1. Germline CDR1 reads SEHNR; CDR2 reads FQNEAQ (reference sequence). The J segment lost 1 base and the V segment lost 2 bases, leaving 9 bases of the junction unmatched. The CDR3 sequence is 19 residues long. DNA for the CDR3: TGTGCCAGCAGCTTATGGTGGGACAGGGATAAGTCTGGGGCCAACGTCCTGACTTTC. Translating gives CASSLWWDRDKSGANVLTF.

CDR3 DNA: TGTGCCAGCTCGAAGGGCCTTCCGAGCTCCTACAATGAGCAGTTCTTC. Its translation is CASSKGLPSSYNEQFF. The chain employs TRBV13 and TRBJ2-1, with unresolved D. The CDR3 has 16 amino acids. V lost 8 bases, J lost 0 bases, and 17 bases lay in between. Germline-derived CDR1 and CDR2 are PRHDT and FYEKMQ (reference sequence).

The chain uses TRBV6-5 and TRBJ1-6, with 7 bases aligning to TRBD1. This CDR3 region has 14 residues. V lost 7 bases, J lost 8 bases, and 8 bases stayed unmatched. The germline V gene has CDR1 MNHEY and CDR2 SVGAGI. CDR3 bases: TGTGCCAGCACCCCAGGGGGGATTGATTCACCCCTCCACTTT. Translated, it gives CASTPGGIDSPLHF.

The gene calls are TRBV7-9 and TRBJ2-7, with a possible D match to TRBD1 (6 bases). Trimming left V 6 bases short and J 7 bases short, with 13 bases between. This CDR3 comprises 12 residues. Germline values: CDR1 SEHNR, CDR2 FQNEAQ (reference sequence). CDR3 nucleotides: TGTGCCAGCAGGTTACAGGGCGATGAGCAGTACTTC. Residues: CASRLQGDEQYF. Based on the CDR3 plus reference TRBV7-9 and TRBJ2-7, the full variable domain is DTGVSQNPRHKITKRGQNVTFRCDPISEHNRLYWYRQTLGQGPEFLTYFQNEAQLEKSRLLSDRFSAERPKGSFSTLEIQRTEQGDSAMYLCASRLQGDEQYFGPGTRLTVT.

The V gene is TRBV4-1, the J gene TRBJ2-1; no definite D call. The germline gives CDR1 MGHRA, CDR2 YSYEKL. Trimming took 3 bases from V and 7 from J, leaving 19 bases between them. This CDR3 has 16 amino acids. The chain's CDR3 is CASSQIKVGFTNEQFF. CDR3 sequence (DNA): TGCGCCAGCAGCCAGATTAAAGTGGGCTTTACAAATGAGCAGTTCTTC.

The rearrangement joins TRBV7-2 to TRBJ1-1; D might be TRBD1 (6 bases). The V gene lost 3 bases and the J gene lost 5 bases, with 13 bases spanning the gap. The CDR3 sequence is 14 residues long. The germline V gene encodes CDR1 SGHTA and CDR2 FQGNSA. The DNA for the CDR3 is TGTGCCAGCAGCTTGGCAGTGAGGGGGACTGAAGCTTTCTTT. Translating gives CASSLAVRGTEAFF. The full variable domain, in which reference TRBV7-2 and TRBJ1-1 provide the parts outside the CDR3, is GAGVSQSPSNKVTEKGKDVELRCDPISGHTALYWYRQSLGQGLEFLIYFQGNSAPDKSGLPSDRFSAERTGGSVSTLTIQRTQQEDSAVYLCASSLAVRGTEAFFGQGTRLTVV.

This clonotype was seen only a few times. The chain recombines TRBV6-5 with TRBJ2-7; no firm D call. Germline V CDR1 and CDR2: MNHEY, SVGAGI. V was shortened by 2 bases and J by 0 bases, with 5 bases between the two germline ends. The CDR3 covers 13 residues. The CDR3 loop reads CASSYRASYEQYF. CDR3 sequence (DNA): TGTGCCAGCAGTTACCGGGCCTCCTACGAGCAGTACTTC.

V gene TRBV21-1 combines with J gene TRBJ2-5. TRBV21-1 counts as a pseudogene. The CDR3 sequence is 14 residues long. The CDR3 sequence: CASSKLDTQETQYF. The DNA of the CDR3 is TGTGCCAGCAGCAAACTCGACACCCAAGAGACCCAGTACTTC.

The V call is TRBV6-2 or TRBV6-3, the J call TRBJ2-3, with 10 bases fitting TRBD2. The CDR3 loop spans 17 amino acids. The germline CDR1 and CDR2 sequences are MNHEY and SVGEGT. Trimming at V came to 2 bases and at J to 0 bases, leaving 5 bases not matched to a gene. DNA for the CDR3: TGTGCCAGCAGTTACCCCCCACTAGCGGGAAGCACAGATACGCAGTATTTT. Protein sequence: CASSYPPLAGSTDTQYF.

This chain joins TRBV4-3 and TRBJ1-1; no definite D call. The CDR3 loop spans 13 amino acids. Trimming pared 0 bases from V and 6 bases from J, leaving 8 bases between. Germline-derived CDR1 and CDR2 are LGHNA and YSLEER. The CDR3 sequence: CASSQDRRAEAFF. DNA for the CDR3: TGCGCCAGCAGCCAAGATAGGCGCGCTGAAGCTTTCTTT.